This entry lists 2 T cell receptor beta chains sequenced from one sample in a study of blood T cell repertoires in COVID-19 (TCRdb year 2020). To prepare the library, the immunoSEQ multiplex PCR assay was applied. TCRdb limited this immuneACCESS table to in-frame rearrangements with V and J called. A share of clones is missing; checked studies link under half to unresolved V genes, and the rest is unexplained. The sample table records some 110,000 clones; roughly 84% of these occur just once. Around 3.9% of the sample is in the top ten clones. Specimen: PBMCs or T cells enriched from blood (not recorded which). All receptors derive from a woman in her twenties or thirties who had recovered from COVID-19.

This rearrangement joins TRBV6-4 to TRBJ1-1, with TRBD1 as a possible D gene (6 bases). This CDR3 region has 13 residues. Trimming cost V 4 bases and J 4 bases, with 10 bases left between them. Looked up from germline, CDR1 is MRHNA and CDR2 is SNTAGT. The CDR3 region has the DNA TGTGCCAGCAGTGCCACAGGGTCCACTGAAGCTTTCTTT. Translated: CASSATGSTEAFF.

The rearrangement links TRBV4-1 to TRBJ2-2; 15 positions agree with TRBD2. J lost 5 bases, V lost 6 bases, and 7 bases had no gene match. The germline V gene has CDR1 MGHRA and CDR2 YSYEKL. CDR3 length: 17 amino acids. The CDR3 DNA reads as TGCGCCAGCAGGCATGGACTAGCGGGAGGGCCGACCGGGGAGCTGTTTTTT. Amino acids: CASRHGLAGGPTGELFF.